This T cell receptor beta chain was identified during a study of OX40 agonist ivuxolimab in advanced cancers. CDR1 MNHEY and CDR2 SMNVEV come from the germline V gene (reference sequence). Between the trimmed V and J ends, which lost 7 bases and 5 bases, there was a span of 14 bases. The CDR3 totals 13 residues. The table came from immunoSEQ multiplex PCR; TCRdb's copy has only in-frame clones and leaves some out. Among tens of thousands of clones, about 93% were seen once, and the ten largest hold around an eighth. The sample consisted of CD4+ or CD8+ T cells sorted from blood, taken in a trial of the OX40 agonist ivuxolimab. This sequence was found in an adult with an advanced solid tumor such as melanoma, head and neck, liver or kidney cancer. The chain employs TRBV27 and TRBJ1-1; D is uncertain. In DNA form, the CDR3 reads TGTGCCAGCAACGAAGGGCCTGGGACTGAAGCTTTCTTT. It translates to CASNEGPGTEAFF.